These 12 T cell receptor beta chains share one sample of origin, sequenced in a study of CD8 T cells in ankylosing spondylitis. General observations from the study: There was a TCR beta motif, made of several highly homologous variants, that appeared characteristic of ankylosing spondylitis blood.

TCRdb re-called the 5' RACE reads through MiXCR, storing one row per CDR3 protein. The profile shows a few hundred thousand distinct CDR3 sequences, approximately 20% of them singletons. The antigens of these receptors remain unknown. The sample comprised blood, either unsorted or a sorted T cell fraction (not recorded which). Every receptor here comes from a male donor with ankylosing spondylitis.

This clonotype has more than one count but fewer than ten. J is TRBJ2-3 and V is TRBV7-2, with 8 bases aligning to TRBD1. CDR3 length equals 14 residues. V lost 5 bases and J lost 6; bases outside the gene matches: 7. Per germline, CDR1 SGHTA and CDR2 FQGNSA. The CDR3 DNA follows: TGTGCCAGCAGCATCGACAGGGGAGCCGATACGCAGTATTTT. Residues: CASSIDRGADTQYF.

This clonotype was detected only a few times. The rearrangement joins TRBV28 to TRBJ2-5; D may correspond to TRBD1 or TRBD2 (6 bases each). The CDR3 consists of 15 residues. V lost 5 bases to trimming and J lost 0 bases, with 13 bases between them. The germline V gene encodes CDR1 MDHEN and CDR2 SYDVKM. CDR3 in amino acids: CASSPRDTHQETQYF. Here the CDR3 DNA reads TGTGCCAGCAGTCCGCGGGACACACACCAAGAGACCCAGTACTTC.

The gene calls are TRBV7-2 and TRBJ2-7; D perhaps matches TRBD1 (6 bases). Looked up from germline, CDR1 is SGHTA and CDR2 is FQGNSA. The CDR3 contains 15 residues. Trimming took 0 bases from V and 3 from J, leaving 12 bases between them. This CDR3 is CASSLAGQRIYEQYF. The CDR3 coding sequence is TGTGCCAGCAGCTTAGCTGGACAGAGGATCTACGAGCAGTACTTC. The variable domain in full, with the rest retrieved from reference TRBV7-2 and TRBJ2-7, is GAGVSQSPSNKVTEKGKDVELRCDPISGHTALYWYRQSLGQGLEFLIYFQGNSAPDKSGLPSDRFSAERTGGSVSTLTIQRTQQEDSAVYLCASSLAGQRIYEQYFGPGTRLTVT.

This clonotype was seen many times. The genes are TRBV29-1 and TRBJ2-7; no clear D. The V gene lost 6 bases and the J gene lost 0 bases, with 6 bases spanning the gap. The CDR3 extends over 11 amino acids. Germline V lookup: CDR1 SQVTM, CDR2 ANQGSEA. DNA of the CDR3: TGCAGCGTACTCTTCTCCTACGAGCAGTACTTC. It codes for CSVLFSYEQYF.

The sample holds a few counts of this clonotype. CDR3 in amino acids: CASAAGAYNEQFF. Written as DNA, the CDR3 is TGTGCCAGTGCGGCGGGAGCTTACAATGAGCAGTTCTTC. V usage is TRBV7-3 and J usage is TRBJ2-1, with 7 bases aligning to TRBD2. Germline values: CDR1 SGHTA, CDR2 FQGTGA. This CDR3 has 13 amino acids. Losses at the gene ends were 9 bases for V and 4 bases for J; bases not matched to a gene: 6.

The chain uses TRBV5-1 and TRBJ2-3, with D possibly being TRBD1 (6 bases). The length of the CDR3 is 16 residues. Looked up from germline, CDR1 is SGHRS and CDR2 is YFSETQ. Trimming left V 0 bases short and J 0 bases short, with 11 bases between. In DNA, the CDR3 is TGCGCCAGCAGCTTGGGTTACGGGACAAGCACAGATACGCAGTATTTT. Its protein is CASSLGYGTSTDTQYF.

V and J are TRBV29-1 and TRBJ2-7, with a tentative D call TRBD2 (6 bases). V dropped 1 base and J dropped 3 bases, with 16 bases sitting between them. This CDR3 spans 15 amino acids. Germline V gene data show CDR1 as SQVTM and CDR2 as ANQGSEA. The CDR3 coding sequence is TGCAGCGTTGAAGGGGTTAGCGGAGGGAACTACGAGCAGTACTTC. Translating it yields CSVEGVSGGNYEQYF.

V usage is TRBV20-1 and J usage is TRBJ2-1; 9 nucleotides match TRBD2. The germline gives CDR1 DFQATT, CDR2 SNEGSKA (reference sequence). V was pared by 5 bases and J by 4 bases, with 9 bases of the junction left unmatched. There are 15 residues in the CDR3. CDR3 sequence: CSAGGLAGTYNEQFF. The CDR3 DNA reads TGCAGTGCTGGAGGGCTAGCGGGGACATACAATGAGCAGTTCTTC.

This clonotype was detected a few times. The chain combines TRBV7-2 with TRBJ2-1; possibly TRBD1 or TRBD2 for D (5 bases each). The CDR3 is 15 amino acids. Trimming took 5 bases from V and 0 from J, leaving 11 bases between them. CDR1 and CDR2 (germline): SGHTA, FQGNSA. CDR3 sequence reads: CASSTGGSSYNEQFF. CDR3 DNA sequence: TGTGCCAGCAGCACAGGAGGAAGCTCCTACAATGAGCAGTTCTTC.

The chain combines TRBV5-1 with TRBJ2-1; 8 bases align to TRBD1. Trimming took 4 bases from V and 7 from J; bases not matched to a gene: 4. The CDR3 sequence is 13 residues long. Germline loops: CDR1 SGHRS, CDR2 YFSETQ. Here the CDR3 reads CASSPGTGNEQFF. In DNA, the CDR3 is TGCGCCAGCAGCCCCGGGACAGGTAATGAGCAGTTCTTC.

The CDR3 DNA reads as TGTGCCATCAGTGTACTAGCGGGAGTTCACGAGCAGTACTTC. Its protein product is CAISVLAGVHEQYF. The V and J genes are TRBV10-3 and TRBJ2-7; 11 bases are shared with TRBD2. The CDR3 totals 14 residues. V gave up 4 bases and J gave up 5 bases; unmatched junction bases: 4. Per germline, CDR1 ENHRY and CDR2 SYGVKD.

This clonotype was picked up many times. The chain has TRBV5-1 and TRBJ2-3; TRBD1 might be the D (6 bases). Germline V lookup: CDR1 SGHRS, CDR2 YFSETQ. The germline V and J ends were trimmed by 0 bases and 5 bases, with 13 bases remaining between them. CDR3 length: 15 amino acids. DNA of the CDR3: TGCGCCAGCAGCTTGGAGCACAGGGATCTAGATACGCAGTATTTT. Its protein is CASSLEHRDLDTQYF.